These T cell receptor beta chains were read from a single sample in a study of cytomegalovirus exposure and HLA in healthy donors. Clones were read by immunoSEQ multiplex PCR, and TCRdb kept only the in-frame ones, dropping some. The sample shows approximately 170,000 clones, 60% to 85% of them seen only once. Sequencing was performed on PBMCs. These receptors came from a woman between 35 and 50 years old in good health and CMV-seropositive. Each CDR3 is given with its conserved first and last residue. Each record gives: D gene, clone size, J gene, V gene, CDR3 protein, CDR3 DNA. A D gene is named only where the DNA matches it firmly. Expanded clones get a size class; other rows say once, few or many, or leave the size out.

TRBD1,once,TRBJ1-1,TRBV4-1,CASSQVTGVGTEAFF,TGCGCCAGCAGCCAAGTTACAGGGGTGGGCACTGAAGCTTTCTTT
TRBD2,-,TRBJ2-4,TRBV30,CAGEAASGGAAKNIQYF,TGTGCCGGGGAGGCCGCTAGCGGGGGGGCTGCCAAAAACATTCAGTACTTC
TRBD2,-,TRBJ2-7,TRBV6-6,CASSYRAGGPEGQYF,TGTGCCAGCAGTTACCGCGCGGGGGGGCCGGAGGGGCAGTACTTC
TRBD1,-,TRBJ1-2,TRBV6-1,CASSEVALWGQKINYGYTF,TGTGCCAGCAGTGAAGTCGCGTTATGGGGACAGAAGATTAACTATGGCTACACCTTC
TRBD2,-,TRBJ2-3,TRBV6-6,CASSLASGGAFDTQYF,TGTGCCAGCAGCCTCGCCAGCGGGGGGGCTTTTGATACGCAGTATTTT
-,-,TRBJ1-1,TRBV7-9,CASTSTSQGTEAFF,TGTGCCAGCACCTCGACAAGCCAGGGGACTGAAGCTTTCTTT
-,-,TRBJ1-2,TRBV27,CASSPGADLAYTF,TGTGCCAGCAGTCCAGGGGCCGACCTTGCCTACACCTTC
-,-,TRBJ2-1,TRBV7-2,CASSLSVGNNEQFF,TGTGCCAGCAGCTTATCCGTCGGGAACAATGAGCAGTTCTTC
-,-,TRBJ1-1,TRBV19,CASSGVGTEAFF,TGTGCCAGTAGCGGTGTTGGCACTGAAGCTTTCTTT
TRBD1,-,TRBJ1-2,TRBV27,CASSLKPFGTAYGYTF,TGTGCCAGCAGTCTTAAGCCGTTCGGGACAGCCTATGGCTACACCTTC
-,-,TRBJ1-3,TRBV7-2,CASSQGRTGNTIYF,TGTGCCAGCAGCCAGGGAAGGACTGGAAACACCATATATTTT
-,-,TRBJ2-1,TRBV14,CASSQVEGGSYNEQFF,TGTGCCAGCAGCCAAGTCGAGGGGGGGTCCTACAATGAGCAGTTCTTC
-,few,TRBJ2-7,TRBV10-3,CAISNGRPAYEQYF,TGTGCCATCAGTAACGGTCGTCCGGCCTACGAGCAGTACTTC
-,-,TRBJ1-2,TRBV6-5,CASSYRGYGYTF,TGTGCCAGCAGTTACCGAGGCTATGGCTACACCTTC
TRBD1,few,TRBJ2-7,TRBV11-1,CASSFGTGYEQYF,TGTGCCAGCAGCTTCGGGACAGGGTACGAGCAGTACTTC
TRBD1,-,TRBJ2-3,TRBV30,CAWNNDRADTQYF,TGTGCCTGGAACAATGACAGGGCAGATACGCAGTATTTT
-,-,TRBJ2-1,TRBV7-2,CASSFGLEPSNEQFF,TGTGCCAGCAGCTTCGGTCTAGAACCCAGCAATGAGCAGTTCTTC